Sequencing of this TCR beta chain was carried out in a study of blood T cell repertoires in COVID-19. Across the whole study: From T cells, B-cell-depleted T cells, or PBMCs came the material, which was cDNA or gDNA.

Trimming removed 2 bases from V and 13 bases from J; junction bases left unmatched: 11. The CDR3 covers 14 residues. The V gene's germline CDR1 is SGHTA and CDR2 FQGNSA. As processed by the authors: How many nucleated cells were present was estimated from reference gene primer amplification. Measured with immunoSEQ multiplex PCR; TCRdb has only the in-frame clones, and not every one. For V, J and clone size, that table is used; D and trimming come from the DNA. The table lists about 140,000 clones, more than 65% of them singletons, with approximately 3.8% in the top ten. This TCR was sampled from a woman aged 55-70 years with acute or convalescent COVID-19. The chain carries TRBV7-2 and TRBJ2-1; the match to TRBD2 covers 7 bases. The sample consisted of peripheral blood. In DNA form, the CDR3 reads TGTGCCAGCAGCTTAATAAGTGCGGGGGTGGGTCAGTTCTTC. This encodes CASSLISAGVGQFF.